A selection of T cell receptor beta chains follows, all from one sample in a study of blood T cell repertoires in COVID-19. Method: immunoSEQ multiplex PCR; TCRdb's copy keeps in-frame clones and lacks some. The sample holds under 15,000 clones; around 90% are singletons and the top ten take 13% to 15%. The material sequenced was peripheral blood. Source of these receptors: a human donor in a cohort sampled during active COVID-19. CDR3s include the opening cysteine and the closing phenylalanine or tryptophan. A D gene is named only where the DNA matches it firmly. For some rows the clone size is stated as once, few or many, or as a class when expanded; others skip it.

size | J | V | length | D | CDR3 | DNA
- | TRBJ2-7 | TRBV29-1 | 12 | - | CSVDSCRVEQYF | TGCAGCGTTGACAGTTGCCGGGTAGAGCAGTACTTC
- | TRBJ1-4 | TRBV5-1 | 15 | - | CASSLDVTVNEKLFF | TGCGCCAGCAGCTTGGATGTGACAGTCAATGAAAAACTGTTTTTT
few | TRBJ2-7 | TRBV11-2 | 15 | TRBD2 | CASSPPGTITYEQYF | TGTGCCAGCAGCCCCCCCGGGACTATAACCTACGAGCAGTACTTC
- | TRBJ1-1 | TRBV4-1 | 16 | - | CASSRETSGLGTEAFF | TGCGCCAGCAGCCGAGAGACCTCAGGGCTGGGCACTGAAGCTTTCTTT
- | TRBJ2-2 | TRBV6-4 | 12 | - | CASTLSGGELFF | TGTGCCAGCACTCTGTCGGGCGGGGAGCTGTTTTTT
- | TRBJ2-3 | TRBV27 | 17 | TRBD2 | CASSPAPGLAGYHTQYF | TGTGCCAGCAGTCCCGCTCCGGGACTAGCGGGGTATCATACGCAGTATTTT
- | TRBJ1-2 | TRBV5-1 | 16 | - | CASSLESTGRDYGYTF | TGCGCCAGCAGCTTGGAGTCCACGGGGAGGGACTATGGCTACACCTTC
- | TRBJ2-7 | TRBV6-5 | 14 | TRBD2 | CASSFTSGTHEQYF | TGTGCCAGCAGTTTTACTAGCGGGACCCACGAGCAGTACTTC
- | TRBJ1-4 | TRBV27 | 14 | TRBD1 | CASSRQGGAEKLFF | TGTGCCAGCAGCCGACAGGGCGGGGCTGAAAAACTGTTTTTT
- | TRBJ2-5 | TRBV5-1 | 17 | TRBD2 | CASSLGVWERGQETQYF | TGCGCCAGCAGCTTGGGGGTTTGGGAGCGGGGCCAAGAGACCCAGTACTTC
- | TRBJ1-5 | TRBV24-1 | 15 | TRBD1 | CATSLAGGPNQPQHF | TGTGCCACCAGTTTGGCAGGGGGCCCCAATCAGCCCCAGCATTTT
- | TRBJ2-1 | TRBV6-2/TRBV6-3 | 15 | - | CASSKIRTGNNEQFF | TGTGCCAGCAGCAAGATTAGGACTGGGAACAATGAGCAGTTCTTC
- | TRBJ2-1 | TRBV28 | 16 | TRBD2 | CASSFLAGGSYNEQFF | TGTGCCAGCAGTTTTCTAGCGGGGGGCTCCTACAATGAGCAGTTCTTC
- | TRBJ2-7 | TRBV10-2 | 15 | TRBD1 | CASSDPGTGGIEQYF | TGCGCCAGCAGTGACCCGGGGACAGGGGGCATCGAGCAGTACTTC
- | TRBJ1-1 | TRBV29-1 | 13 | - | CSVEDGRAPEAFF | TGCAGCGTTGAAGACGGCAGGGCCCCTGAAGCTTTCTTT
- | TRBJ1-1 | TRBV3-1/TRBV3-2 | 15 | TRBD1 | CASSPGTGGGTEAFF | TGTGCCAGCAGCCCCGGGACAGGGGGGGGGACTGAAGCTTTCTTT
- | TRBJ2-5 | TRBV20-1 | 14 | - | CSASTPGGRETQYF | TGCAGTGCTAGTACCCCAGGGGGGCGGGAGACCCAGTACTTC
- | TRBJ1-1 | TRBV5-1 | 15 | - | CASSNTGHLNTEAFF | TGCGCCAGCAGTAATACGGGACACCTGAACACTGAAGCTTTCTTT
- | TRBJ1-1 | TRBV7-8 | 14 | TRBD1 | CASSLRQGQTEAFF | TGTGCCAGCAGCTTGAGACAGGGTCAGACTGAAGCTTTCTTT
- | TRBJ2-3 | TRBV7-2 | 17 | TRBD2 | CASSLVVSGGFTDTQYF | TGTGCCAGCAGCTTAGTTGTTAGCGGGGGGTTCACAGATACGCAGTATTTT
- | TRBJ2-3 | TRBV7-2 | 16 | TRBD2 | CASTRGLAAKADTQYF | TGTGCCAGCACAAGAGGACTAGCAGCTAAGGCAGATACGCAGTATTTT
once | TRBJ2-5 | TRBV5-1 | 15 | TRBD2 | CATRAGEGRQETQYF | TGCGCCACCAGAGCGGGAGAGGGGCGACAAGAGACCCAGTACTTC
- | TRBJ2-3 | TRBV29-1 | 15 | TRBD2 | CSVTGLAGGLDTQYF | TGCAGCGTAACGGGACTAGCGGGAGGGTTAGATACGCAGTATTTT
- | TRBJ2-2 | TRBV5-1 | 14 | TRBD1 | CASSWDRGTGELFF | TGCGCCAGCAGCTGGGACAGGGGAACCGGGGAGCTGTTTTTT
- | TRBJ2-1 | TRBV7-8 | 17 | TRBD2 | CASSLASGGPSYNEQFF | TGTGCCAGCAGCTTAGCGAGCGGGGGCCCCTCCTACAATGAGCAGTTCTTC
- | TRBJ2-2 | TRBV3-1/TRBV3-2 | 18 | TRBD1 | CASSQDPLTGVSTGELFF | TGTGCCAGCAGCCAAGATCCTTTAACAGGGGTGAGCACCGGGGAGCTGTTTTTT
- | TRBJ2-3 | TRBV6-5 | 11 | - | CASLFADTQYF | TGTGCCAGCCTTTTTGCAGATACGCAGTATTTT
once | TRBJ1-4 | TRBV7-9 | 17 | - | CASSHVKKIREDEKLFF | TGTGCCAGCAGCCACGTTAAAAAGATACGGGAGGATGAAAAACTGTTTTTT
- | TRBJ2-7 | TRBV10-3 | 15 | - | CAISETQGQGYEQYF | TGTGCCATCAGTGAGACTCAGGGGCAGGGCTACGAGCAGTACTTC
- | TRBJ2-5 | TRBV24-1 | 13 | TRBD1 | CATGGQGQETQYF | TGTGCCACGGGTGGACAGGGTCAAGAGACCCAGTACTTC
- | TRBJ1-1 | TRBV6-6 | 14 | - | CASSYGGEFTEAFF | TGTGCCAGCAGTTACGGGGGGGAATTCACTGAAGCTTTCTTT
- | TRBJ2-7 | TRBV7-9 | 16 | TRBD1 | CASSKAGTGVTYEQYF | TGTGCCAGCAGCAAGGCCGGGACAGGGGTTACCTACGAGCAGTACTTC
- | TRBJ2-7 | TRBV12-3/TRBV12-4 | 11 | - | CASSSFYEQYF | TGTGCCAGCAGTTCTTTCTACGAGCAGTACTTC
- | TRBJ2-1 | TRBV7-2 | 14 | - | CASGGAHSYNEQFF | TGTGCCAGCGGAGGGGCCCACTCCTACAATGAGCAGTTCTTC
- | TRBJ2-3 | TRBV27 | 17 | TRBD2 | CASSPPGLAGGMDTQYF | TGTGCCAGCAGTCCACCGGGACTAGCGGGGGGCATGGATACGCAGTATTTT
- | TRBJ2-1 | TRBV2 | 13 | - | CASSEALRGEQFF | TGTGCCAGCAGTGAAGCGCTGCGGGGTGAGCAGTTCTTC
- | TRBJ2-1 | TRBV9 | 16 | TRBD2 | CASSVKLAGGYNEQFF | TGTGCCAGCAGCGTAAAACTAGCGGGAGGCTACAATGAGCAGTTCTTC
- | TRBJ2-2 | TRBV19 | 15 | TRBD1 | CASSITGDGSGELFF | TGTGCCAGTAGTATTACAGGGGACGGGTCCGGGGAGCTGTTTTTT
once | TRBJ2-5 | TRBV29-1 | 12 | - | CSVGRGRETQYF | TGCAGCGTTGGCAGGGGCAGAGAGACCCAGTACTTC
- | TRBJ2-1 | TRBV5-4 | 14 | - | CASSLVDTLAPQFF | TGTGCCAGCAGCTTGGTTGACACCCTAGCCCCTCAGTTCTTC
once | TRBJ2-7 | TRBV28 | 12 | - | CASSPRGGDQYF | TGTGCCAGCAGTCCCCGAGGCGGCGATCAGTACTTC
- | TRBJ2-1 | TRBV4-1 | 14 | TRBD1 | CASSPGTGNNEQFF | TGCGCCAGCAGCCCGGGGACAGGGAACAATGAGCAGTTCTTC
- | TRBJ2-7 | TRBV13 | 11 | - | CASSRGLVQYF | TGTGCCAGCAGCCGAGGACTGGTGCAGTACTTC
- | TRBJ1-1 | TRBV29-1 | 13 | TRBD1 | CSGRQGAGTEAFF | TGCAGCGGGCGACAGGGGGCCGGCACTGAAGCTTTCTTT
once | TRBJ1-2 | TRBV3-1/TRBV3-2 | 13 | - | CASSLTEIAGYTF | TGTGCCAGCAGCCTAACGGAGATAGCTGGCTACACCTTC
- | TRBJ2-5 | TRBV4-1 | 15 | TRBD2 | CASSLLGLASETQYF | TGCGCCAGCAGCCTTCTGGGACTAGCGTCGGAGACCCAGTACTTC
- | TRBJ1-6 | TRBV9 | 15 | TRBD1 | CASSATGQANSPLHF | TGTGCCAGCAGCGCCACGGGACAGGCAAATTCACCCCTCCACTTT
- | TRBJ1-3 | TRBV13 | 16 | TRBD1 | CASSLGTGWAGNTIYF | TGTGCCAGCAGCTTAGGGACAGGGTGGGCTGGAAACACCATATATTTT
- | TRBJ2-7 | TRBV11-2 | 14 | TRBD2 | CASSLTSGGIEQYF | TGTGCCAGCAGCTTGACTAGCGGAGGGATCGAGCAGTACTTC
- | TRBJ2-1 | TRBV5-1 | 14 | - | CASNDGSSYNEQFF | TGCGCCAGCAACGATGGTAGCTCCTACAATGAGCAGTTCTTC
- | TRBJ1-5 | TRBV5-1 | 14 | TRBD1 | CASSRDRGGQPQHF | TGCGCCAGCAGCCGGGACAGGGGCGGACAGCCCCAGCATTTT
- | TRBJ2-7 | TRBV5-4 | 20 | TRBD1 | CASRYWGPKTGTQGNYEQYF | TGTGCCAGCAGGTATTGGGGGCCAAAGACAGGGACCCAAGGAAACTACGAGCAGTACTTC
- | TRBJ2-2 | TRBV9 | 16 | - | CASSGNQGSGTGELFF | TGTGCCAGCAGCGGAAACCAGGGATCCGGCACCGGGGAGCTGTTTTTT
- | TRBJ2-3 | TRBV28 | 16 | TRBD1 | CASSLSSGQPTDTQYF | TGTGCCAGCAGTTTATCCTCGGGACAGCCGACAGATACGCAGTATTTT
- | TRBJ2-7 | TRBV1 | 15 | - | CTSSVRGSRSYEQYF | TGCACCAGCAGCGTACGCGGGAGTAGATCCTACGAGCAGTACTTC